Listed below are T cell receptor beta chains from one sample, sequenced in a study of T cells in Graves' hyperthyroidism and ophthalmopathy. In TCRdb, the multiplex PCR reads were re-called with MiXCR into one record per CDR3 protein. The sample yields some 770,000 distinct CDR3 sequences, around 15% seen once. Sequencing was performed on blood. The receptors derive from a young man with Graves' hyperthyroidism. Each CDR3 is given with its conserved first and last residue.

J gene: TRBJ2-4; V gene: TRBV4-1; CDR3 protein: CASSQDSRSANIQYF
J gene: TRBJ2-3; V gene: TRBV19; CDR3 protein: CASSIPGLATDTQYF
J gene: TRBJ1-5; V gene: TRBV15; CDR3 protein: CATSADRGRGQPQHF
J gene: TRBJ2-3; V gene: TRBV24-1; CDR3 protein: CATSDPAHTDTQYF
J gene: TRBJ1-6; V gene: TRBV12-3/TRBV12-4; CDR3 protein: CASSPAGMSLHF
J gene: TRBJ2-1; V gene: TRBV27; CDR3 protein: CASSRDYKDNEQFF
J gene: TRBJ2-1; V gene: TRBV6-4; CDR3 protein: CASSDRGISGLAATSYNEQFF
J gene: TRBJ2-7; V gene: TRBV14; CDR3 protein: CASSLAGGAPYEQYF
J gene: TRBJ2-1; V gene: TRBV7-9; CDR3 protein: CASSLLAFYNEQFF
J gene: TRBJ2-1; V gene: TRBV7-9; CDR3 protein: CASSFLHHEQFF
J gene: TRBJ2-3; V gene: TRBV10-3; CDR3 protein: CAIRSSGRVSADTQYF